The subject of this entry is one TCR beta chain. The specificity of this receptor is unknown. It has no much larger one-base neighbor in the sample; base qualities were not kept. The record originates from a study of control samples from healthy donors and cancer patients (dated by TCRdb to the early 2020s). Trimming leaves V shorter by 7 bases and J shorter by 6 bases, with the junction holding 5 bases beyond the gene matches. Looking up the germline V gene yields CDR1 KGHDR and CDR2 SFDVKD. The CDR3 starts with the cysteine, ends with the phenylalanine, and has 13 residues. Only the CDR3 region is kept as DNA, spanning 39 bases read in frame from base 1. To prepare the library, the immunoSEQ multiplex PCR assay was applied. As stored in TCRdb, this immuneACCESS dataset retains in-frame rearrangements with V and J assigned. A fraction of the clones does not appear; measured against another copy, unresolved V genes explain less than half of the discrepancy, and the remainder lacks a known reason. The sample table lists about 150,000 clones, roughly 92% of them with a count of one. The leading ten clones occupy 1.1% to 1.5% of the sample.

The chain joins TRBV24-1 to TRBJ1-1, with 9 bases matching TRBD1. Sequencing was performed on blood. The clonotype was recovered from a woman between 18 and 29 years old in good health. The CDR3 reads as follows: CATSGTGSSEAFF. The DNA sequence follows: TGTGCCACCAGCGGGACAGGGAGTTCTGAAGCTTTCTTT.